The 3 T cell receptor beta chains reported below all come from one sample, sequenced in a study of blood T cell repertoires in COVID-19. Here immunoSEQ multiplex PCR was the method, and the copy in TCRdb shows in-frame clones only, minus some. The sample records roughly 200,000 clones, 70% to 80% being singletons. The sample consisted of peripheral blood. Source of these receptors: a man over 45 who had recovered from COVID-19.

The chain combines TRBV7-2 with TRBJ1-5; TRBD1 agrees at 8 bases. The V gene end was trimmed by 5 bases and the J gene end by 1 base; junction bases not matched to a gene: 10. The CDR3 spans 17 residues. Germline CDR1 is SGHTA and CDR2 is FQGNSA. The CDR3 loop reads CASSLQPWTGSNQPQHF. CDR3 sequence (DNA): TGTGCCAGCAGCCTCCAGCCCTGGACAGGGAGCAATCAGCCCCAGCATTTT.

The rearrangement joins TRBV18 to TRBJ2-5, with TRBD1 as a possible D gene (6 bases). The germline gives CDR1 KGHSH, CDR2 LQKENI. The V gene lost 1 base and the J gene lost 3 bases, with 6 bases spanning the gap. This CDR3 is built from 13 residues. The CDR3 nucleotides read TGTGCCAGCTCACCACAGGGGGAAGAGACCCAGTACTTC. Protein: CASSPQGEETQYF.

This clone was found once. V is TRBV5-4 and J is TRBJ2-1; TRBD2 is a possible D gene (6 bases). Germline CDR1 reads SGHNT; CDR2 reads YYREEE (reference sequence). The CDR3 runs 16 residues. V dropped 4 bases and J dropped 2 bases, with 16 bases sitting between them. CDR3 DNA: TGTGCCAGCAGCCCTCGGACTACCAAGACCTACAATGAGCAGTTCTTC. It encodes CASSPRTTKTYNEQFF.